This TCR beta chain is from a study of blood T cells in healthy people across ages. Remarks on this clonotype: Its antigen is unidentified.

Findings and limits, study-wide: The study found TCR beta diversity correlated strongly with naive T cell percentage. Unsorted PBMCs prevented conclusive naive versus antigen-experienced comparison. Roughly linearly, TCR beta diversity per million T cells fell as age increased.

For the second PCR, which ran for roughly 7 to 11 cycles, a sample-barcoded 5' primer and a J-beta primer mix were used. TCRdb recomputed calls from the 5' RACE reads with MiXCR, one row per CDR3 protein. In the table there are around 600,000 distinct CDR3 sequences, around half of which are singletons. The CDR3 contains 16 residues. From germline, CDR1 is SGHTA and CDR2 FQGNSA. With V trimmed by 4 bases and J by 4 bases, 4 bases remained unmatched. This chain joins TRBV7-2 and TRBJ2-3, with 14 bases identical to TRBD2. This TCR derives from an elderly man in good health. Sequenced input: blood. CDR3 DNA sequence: TGTGCCAGCAGCTCCCTGGGACTAGCGGGAGCAGATACGCAGTATTTT. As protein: CASSSLGLAGADTQYF.